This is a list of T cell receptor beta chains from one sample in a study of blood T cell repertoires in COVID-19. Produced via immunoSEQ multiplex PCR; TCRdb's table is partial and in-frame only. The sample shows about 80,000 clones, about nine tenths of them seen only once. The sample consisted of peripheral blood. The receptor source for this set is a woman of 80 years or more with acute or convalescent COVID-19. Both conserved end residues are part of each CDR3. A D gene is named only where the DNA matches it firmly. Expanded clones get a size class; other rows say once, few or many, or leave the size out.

cdr3_aa: CASSQDWAGGGETQYF; cdr3_nt: TGTGCCAGCAGCCAAGATTGGGCAGGGGGCGGTGAGACCCAGTACTTC; v_call: TRBV3-1/TRBV3-2; clone_size: NA; j_call: TRBJ2-5; d_call: TRBD1
cdr3_aa: CASSSGQTGNTIYF; cdr3_nt: TGTGCCAGCTCTTCGGGACAGACTGGAAACACCATATATTTT; v_call: TRBV18; clone_size: NA; j_call: TRBJ1-3; d_call: TRBD1
cdr3_aa: CASSSLTGGTEAFF; cdr3_nt: TGTGCCAGCAGCTCGCTGACAGGGGGCACTGAAGCTTTCTTT; v_call: TRBV11-2; clone_size: NA; j_call: TRBJ1-1; d_call: TRBD1
cdr3_aa: CASAGQNNEKLFF; cdr3_nt: TGTGCCAGCGCGGGACAGAATAATGAAAAACTGTTTTTT; v_call: TRBV9; clone_size: NA; j_call: TRBJ1-4; d_call: TRBD1
cdr3_aa: CASSLIRGWGPSTDTQYF; cdr3_nt: TGTGCCAGCAGCTTGATCCGGGGTTGGGGGCCTAGCACAGATACGCAGTATTTT; v_call: TRBV5-6; clone_size: NA; j_call: TRBJ2-3; d_call: NA
cdr3_aa: CASSHPDRDEAFF; cdr3_nt: TGCGCCAGCAGCCATCCTGACAGGGATGAAGCTTTCTTT; v_call: TRBV4-1; clone_size: once; j_call: TRBJ1-1; d_call: TRBD1
cdr3_aa: CASSLEGAYEQYF; cdr3_nt: TGCGCCAGCAGCTTGGAAGGAGCCTACGAGCAGTACTTC; v_call: TRBV5-1; clone_size: once; j_call: TRBJ2-7; d_call: NA
cdr3_aa: CASSTLDRGPGELFF; cdr3_nt: TGTGCCAGCAGCACCCTGGACAGGGGCCCCGGGGAGCTGTTTTTT; v_call: TRBV7-9; clone_size: NA; j_call: TRBJ2-2; d_call: TRBD1
cdr3_aa: CASSPVSRFDYEQYF; cdr3_nt: TGTGCCAGCAGCCCCGTGTCCAGGTTTGACTACGAGCAGTACTTC; v_call: TRBV3-1/TRBV3-2; clone_size: NA; j_call: TRBJ2-7; d_call: NA
cdr3_aa: CARSPTGGPRLEAFF; cdr3_nt: TGTGCCAGAAGCCCGACCGGGGGGCCGAGACTTGAAGCTTTCTTT; v_call: TRBV5-3; clone_size: NA; j_call: TRBJ1-1; d_call: NA
cdr3_aa: CASRTDRRNEKLFF; cdr3_nt: TGTGCCAGCAGAACCGACAGGCGAAATGAAAAACTGTTTTTT; v_call: TRBV6-5; clone_size: NA; j_call: TRBJ1-4; d_call: NA
cdr3_aa: CASSSGIVRGNQPQHF; cdr3_nt: TGTGCCAGCAGCTCAGGGATAGTAAGGGGCAATCAGCCCCAGCATTTT; v_call: TRBV5-6; clone_size: NA; j_call: TRBJ1-5; d_call: NA
cdr3_aa: CASSKDGKYGYTF; cdr3_nt: TGTGCCAGCTCAAAGGACGGGAAATATGGCTACACCTTC; v_call: TRBV18; clone_size: once; j_call: TRBJ1-2; d_call: NA
cdr3_aa: CASSSAGLPGNEQFF; cdr3_nt: TGTGCCAGCAGTTCCGCGGGACTACCGGGGAATGAGCAGTTCTTC; v_call: TRBV6-6; clone_size: NA; j_call: TRBJ2-1; d_call: TRBD2
cdr3_aa: CAWSVTPSGTLLSYNEQFF; cdr3_nt: TGTGCCTGGAGTGTTACGCCTAGCGGGACACTTCTCTCCTACAATGAGCAGTTCTTC; v_call: TRBV30; clone_size: once; j_call: TRBJ2-1; d_call: TRBD2
cdr3_aa: CASSLGAGNEQFF; cdr3_nt: TGTGCCAGCAGCTTGGGAGCGGGGAATGAGCAGTTCTTC; v_call: TRBV7-9; clone_size: NA; j_call: TRBJ2-1; d_call: TRBD2
cdr3_aa: CASRGTGQLGEQYF; cdr3_nt: TGTGCCAGCAGAGGGACAGGGCAGCTTGGCGAGCAGTACTTC; v_call: TRBV2; clone_size: NA; j_call: TRBJ2-7; d_call: TRBD1
cdr3_aa: CASSPSSSGGADTQYF; cdr3_nt: TGTGCCAGCAGCCCGAGTTCTAGCGGGGGGGCTGATACGCAGTATTTT; v_call: TRBV11-2; clone_size: NA; j_call: TRBJ2-3; d_call: TRBD2
cdr3_aa: CASSLSPGAQYGYTF; cdr3_nt: TGTGCCAGCAGTTTATCCCCAGGGGCGCAGTATGGCTACACCTTC; v_call: TRBV27; clone_size: few; j_call: TRBJ1-2; d_call: NA
cdr3_aa: CASTPDRGNTEAFF; cdr3_nt: TGTGCCAGCACCCCCGACAGGGGAAACACTGAAGCTTTCTTT; v_call: TRBV6-2/TRBV6-3; clone_size: NA; j_call: TRBJ1-1; d_call: TRBD1
cdr3_aa: CASSSPGQGRYEQYF; cdr3_nt: TGTGCCAGCAGTTCTCCAGGACAGGGGCGCTACGAGCAGTACTTC; v_call: TRBV28; clone_size: many; j_call: TRBJ2-7; d_call: TRBD1
cdr3_aa: CAWSPGSDRANEKLFF; cdr3_nt: TGTGCCTGGAGTCCGGGGTCGGACAGGGCTAATGAAAAACTGTTTTTT; v_call: TRBV30; clone_size: NA; j_call: TRBJ1-4; d_call: TRBD1
cdr3_aa: CSVEERVGYTF; cdr3_nt: TGCAGCGTTGAAGAACGGGTGGGCTACACCTTC; v_call: TRBV29-1; clone_size: NA; j_call: TRBJ1-2; d_call: NA
cdr3_aa: CASSLWGENTGELFF; cdr3_nt: TGCGCCAGCAGCTTGTGGGGGGAAAACACCGGGGAGCTGTTTTTT; v_call: TRBV5-1; clone_size: NA; j_call: TRBJ2-2; d_call: NA
cdr3_aa: CASSPALAGESSYNEQFF; cdr3_nt: TGCGCCAGCAGCCCCGCCCTAGCGGGGGAAAGCTCCTACAATGAGCAGTTCTTC; v_call: TRBV5-1; clone_size: NA; j_call: TRBJ2-1; d_call: TRBD2
cdr3_aa: CASSSTSGGAYNEQFF; cdr3_nt: TGTGCCAGCAGCTCTACTAGCGGGGGGGCCTACAATGAGCAGTTCTTC; v_call: TRBV7-3; clone_size: NA; j_call: TRBJ2-1; d_call: TRBD2
cdr3_aa: CASKRGQDSYEQYF; cdr3_nt: TGTGCCAGTAAAAGGGGACAGGACTCCTACGAGCAGTACTTC; v_call: TRBV2; clone_size: NA; j_call: TRBJ2-7; d_call: TRBD1
cdr3_aa: CASTPNRGGNQPQHF; cdr3_nt: TGTGCCAGCACCCCAAACAGGGGAGGCAATCAGCCCCAGCATTTT; v_call: TRBV6-6; clone_size: NA; j_call: TRBJ1-5; d_call: TRBD1
cdr3_aa: CASSLSDRGTGELFF; cdr3_nt: TGTGCCAGCAGCTTGTCGGACAGGGGCACCGGGGAGCTGTTTTTT; v_call: TRBV5-5; clone_size: NA; j_call: TRBJ2-2; d_call: TRBD1
cdr3_aa: CASSRTGEYGYTF; cdr3_nt: TGTGCCAGCAGCCGGACAGGGGAATATGGCTACACCTTC; v_call: TRBV7-2; clone_size: once; j_call: TRBJ1-2; d_call: TRBD1
cdr3_aa: CASSLIGGVKPNYGYTF; cdr3_nt: TGTGCCAGCAGCTTGATCGGAGGTGTAAAACCTAACTATGGCTACACCTTC; v_call: TRBV5-5; clone_size: NA; j_call: TRBJ1-2; d_call: NA
cdr3_aa: CASSYSLQETQYF; cdr3_nt: TGTGCCAGCAGCTATAGCCTCCAAGAGACCCAGTACTTC; v_call: TRBV7-2; clone_size: NA; j_call: TRBJ2-5; d_call: NA
cdr3_aa: CAITPTGYNEQFF; cdr3_nt: TGTGCCATCACCCCGACAGGCTACAATGAGCAGTTCTTC; v_call: TRBV10-3; clone_size: NA; j_call: TRBJ2-1; d_call: NA
cdr3_aa: CASSFGQGRYGYTF; cdr3_nt: TGTGCCAGCAGCTTCGGACAGGGAAGATATGGCTACACCTTC; v_call: TRBV7-8; clone_size: NA; j_call: TRBJ1-2; d_call: TRBD1
cdr3_aa: CAISEWASGGTSTDTQYF; cdr3_nt: TGTGCCATCAGTGAGTGGGCTAGCGGGGGGACTAGCACAGATACGCAGTATTTT; v_call: TRBV10-3; clone_size: NA; j_call: TRBJ2-3; d_call: TRBD2
cdr3_aa: CASSFISGSYEQYF; cdr3_nt: TGCGCCAGCAGCTTTATAAGCGGCTCCTACGAGCAGTACTTC; v_call: TRBV5-1; clone_size: NA; j_call: TRBJ2-7; d_call: NA
cdr3_aa: CASSLTGTGGWYEQYF; cdr3_nt: TGTGCCAGCAGCTTAACCGGGACAGGGGGCTGGTACGAGCAGTACTTC; v_call: TRBV7-3; clone_size: NA; j_call: TRBJ2-7; d_call: TRBD1